This paragraph covers one T cell receptor beta chain sequence. Its target is not known. J lost 3 bases, V lost 11 bases, and 6 bases had no gene match. The length of the CDR3 is 13 residues. Looked up from germline, CDR1 is ENHRY and CDR2 is SYGVKD. The source of the sample is a study of CD8 T cell repertoires and HIV-1 epitope variants. As for the study in general: Twenty-five autologous and known Gag and Nef epitope variant peptides each stimulated T cells separately. Control wells had CMV/EBV/flu peptides, negative Ebola AY9, or no peptide. Equal numbers of autologous T cell-negative cells presented antigen to enriched T cells.

TCR beta CDR3 was sequenced at survey depth on immunoSEQ. The assay was immunoSEQ multiplex PCR, and TCRdb's table has in-frame clones only and misses some. This table has about 7,000 clones, less than 75% appearing once. The chain joins TRBV10-3 to TRBJ2-5; 10 positions agree with TRBD1. The sample was cultured CD8+ T cells derived from PBMCs. The sequence came from a male donor with HIV. The CDR3 region is CAAGQGGEETQYF. The CDR3 DNA reads as TGTGCCGCCGGACAGGGGGGGGAAGAGACCCAGTACTTC.